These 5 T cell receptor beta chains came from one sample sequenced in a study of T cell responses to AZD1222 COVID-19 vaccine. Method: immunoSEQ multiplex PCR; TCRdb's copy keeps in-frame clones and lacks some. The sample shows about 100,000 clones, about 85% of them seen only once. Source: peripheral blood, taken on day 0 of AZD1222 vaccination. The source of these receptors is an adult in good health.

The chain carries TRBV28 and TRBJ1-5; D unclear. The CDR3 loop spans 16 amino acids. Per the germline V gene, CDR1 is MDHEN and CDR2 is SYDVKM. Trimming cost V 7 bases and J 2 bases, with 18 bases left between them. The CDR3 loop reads CASTSARGLGNQPQHF. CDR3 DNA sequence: TGTGCCAGCACCAGCGCCCGGGGTTTAGGCAATCAGCCCCAGCATTTT.

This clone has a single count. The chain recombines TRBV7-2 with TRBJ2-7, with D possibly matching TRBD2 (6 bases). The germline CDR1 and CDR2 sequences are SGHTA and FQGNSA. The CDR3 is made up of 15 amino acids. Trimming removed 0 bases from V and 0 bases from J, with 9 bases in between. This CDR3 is CASSLAGTDSYEQYF. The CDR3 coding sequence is TGTGCCAGCAGCTTAGCCGGGACTGACTCCTACGAGCAGTACTTC. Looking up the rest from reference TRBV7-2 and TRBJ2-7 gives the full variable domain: GAGVSQSPSNKVTEKGKDVELRCDPISGHTALYWYRQSLGQGLEFLIYFQGNSAPDKSGLPSDRFSAERTGGSVSTLTIQRTQQEDSAVYLCASSLAGTDSYEQYFGPGTRLTVT.

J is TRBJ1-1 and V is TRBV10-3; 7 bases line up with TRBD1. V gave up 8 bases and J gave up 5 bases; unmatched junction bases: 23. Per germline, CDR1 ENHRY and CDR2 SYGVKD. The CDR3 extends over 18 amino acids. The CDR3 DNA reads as TGTGCCATCCGCTCGGGAATGGGACAGAATCCAGGTGGTACTGAAGCTTTCTTT. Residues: CAIRSGMGQNPGGTEAFF.

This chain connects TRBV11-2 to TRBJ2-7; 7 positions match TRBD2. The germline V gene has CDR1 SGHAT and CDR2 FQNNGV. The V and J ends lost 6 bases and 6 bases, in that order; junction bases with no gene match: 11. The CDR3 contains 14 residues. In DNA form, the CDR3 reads TGTGCCAGCAGATATCGATGGGAGGGTAGCGAGCAGTACTTC. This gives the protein CASRYRWEGSEQYF.

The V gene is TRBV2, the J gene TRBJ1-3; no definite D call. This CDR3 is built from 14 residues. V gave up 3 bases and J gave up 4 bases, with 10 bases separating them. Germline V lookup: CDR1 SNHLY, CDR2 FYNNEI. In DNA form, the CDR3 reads TGTGCCAGCAGTGAGGACTTGGTCGGAAACACCATATATTTT. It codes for CASSEDLVGNTIYF. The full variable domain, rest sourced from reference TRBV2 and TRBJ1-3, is EPEVTQTPSHQVTQMGQEVILRCVPISNHLYFYWYRQILGQKVEFLVSFYNNEISEKSEIFDDQFSVERPDGSNFTLKIRSTKLEDSAMYFCASSEDLVGNTIYFGEGSWLTVV.